This is a list of T cell receptor beta chains from one sample in a study of beta chain features in type 1 diabetes. Using immunoSEQ multiplex PCR, the repertoire was profiled, and TCRdb retains in-frame clones only, with some absent. Of about 160,000 clones listed, roughly 60% were seen once; the top ten hold roughly 0.089%. The sequenced material came from naive CD4+ T cells from blood. The source of these receptors is a man between 25 and 39 years old with type 1 diabetes. The CDR3 runs from the conserved cysteine through the conserved F or W. A D gene is named only where the DNA matches it firmly. Clone sizes are given selectively: once, few, many, or a class where the clone is expanded.

j_call cdr3_length v_call d_call clone_size cdr3_nt cdr3_aa
TRBJ2-7 13 TRBV29-1 - few TGCAGCGTACGCCTTCCAGGGAGATACGAGCAGTACTTC CSVRLPGRYEQYF
TRBJ2-7 14 TRBV9 TRBD1 - TGTGCCAGCAGCGGGGGACAGGGGCCCTACGAGCAGTACTTC CASSGGQGPYEQYF
TRBJ1-1 14 TRBV29-1 - few TGCAGCGCTGTCTCACAGGGTTCGGACACTGAAGCTTTCTTT CSAVSQGSDTEAFF
TRBJ2-3 13 TRBV29-1 - few TGCAGTGCCTGCAGGAGTAGCACAGATACGCAGTATTTT CSACRSSTDTQYF
TRBJ1-2 15 TRBV6-5 - - TGTGCCAGCAGCCTAGGCGGCAACCCGGTCCATGGCTACACCTTC CASSLGGNPVHGYTF
TRBJ1-1 12 TRBV30 - - TGTGCCTCAAACAGGGTAAACACTGAAGCTTTCTTT CASNRVNTEAFF
TRBJ2-7 13 TRBV7-2 - once TGTGCCAGCAGCCCATCGCTCGCCTACGAGCAGTACTTC CASSPSLAYEQYF
TRBJ2-7 15 TRBV25-1 - - TGTGCCAGCAGTGAAATATCGGGTCCACACTACGAGCAGTACTTC CASSEISGPHYEQYF
TRBJ2-1 17 TRBV14 TRBD2 - TGTGCCAGCAGCCCTCTCCTAGCGGGGGGTTCCGATTATGAGCAGTTCTTC CASSPLLAGGSDYEQFF
TRBJ2-2 15 TRBV9 TRBD2 - TGTGCCAGCAGCGTTAGCGGGGCTGGGGCCGGGGAGCTGTTTTTT CASSVSGAGAGELFF
TRBJ2-5 13 TRBV5-1 - - TGCGCCAGCAGCTTGGGGCCACAAGAGACCCAGTACTTC CASSLGPQETQYF
TRBJ2-7 15 TRBV7-2 - - TGTGCCAGCAGCTTAGGGCAGCTCCCCACCTACGAGCAGTACTTC CASSLGQLPTYEQYF
TRBJ2-7 12 TRBV10-3 - - TGTGCCACTGGGAACATAGGCAACGAGCAGTACTTC CATGNIGNEQYF
TRBJ2-2 13 TRBV9 - - TGTGCCAGCAGCGCTTCGGGTACCGGGGAGCTGTTTTTT CASSASGTGELFF
TRBJ2-2 12 TRBV7-2 - - TGTGCCAGCAGCCAGGACACCGGGGAGCTGTTTTTT CASSQDTGELFF
TRBJ2-1 16 TRBV5-1 TRBD1 - TGCGCCAGCAGCCAAAAACTCGACAGGGCAGCCAATGAGCAGTTCTTC CASSQKLDRAANEQFF
TRBJ2-1 15 TRBV9 TRBD1 - TGTGCCAGCAGCGCAGAGGGACAGGGGAGGCATGAGCAGTTCTTC CASSAEGQGRHEQFF
TRBJ2-7 11 TRBV30 - few TGTGCCTGGAGGGGGCCCCTTCAGCAGTACTTC CAWRGPLQQYF
TRBJ2-3 14 TRBV25-1 - - TGTGCCAGCAGTGAGCTCGGGCTCACAGATACGCAGTATTTT CASSELGLTDTQYF
TRBJ2-1 13 TRBV25-1 - - TGTGCCAGCAGTGCTTTAACGTGGGATGAGCAGTTCTTC CASSALTWDEQFF
TRBJ2-3 15 TRBV7-2 TRBD1 few TGTGCCAGCAGCTCGACAGGGGGCTTCGCAGATACGCAGTATTTT CASSSTGGFADTQYF
TRBJ2-3 12 TRBV4-3 - - TGCGCCAGCAGCCAAGATCGAGATACGCAGTATTTT CASSQDRDTQYF
TRBJ2-2 17 TRBV5-4 - - TGTGCCAGCAGCTTGGCTCCTCGGGGACAGAACACCGGGGAGCTGTTTTTT CASSLAPRGQNTGELFF
TRBJ1-2 14 TRBV28 TRBD1 - TGTGCCAGCAGATACTCACAGGGGGCGTTTGGCTACACCTTC CASRYSQGAFGYTF
TRBJ2-3 11 TRBV20-1 - - TGCAGTGCTAGAGTGCCGGTGACGCAGTATTTT CSARVPVTQYF
TRBJ1-6 14 TRBV9 - few TGTGCCAGCAGCTTGGAGGGGATGGATTCACCCCTCCACTTT CASSLEGMDSPLHF
TRBJ1-6 13 TRBV30 TRBD1 - TGTGCCTTCTCCGGGACAGGGGATTCACCCCTCCACTTT CAFSGTGDSPLHF
TRBJ2-7 14 TRBV11-2 - - TGTGCCAGCAGCTTAGGGTCCGGCGGCTACGAGCAGTACTTC CASSLGSGGYEQYF
TRBJ1-2 15 TRBV7-9 - - TGTGCCAGCAGCTATCCCGGGACGGAGAACTATGGCTACACCTTC CASSYPGTENYGYTF
TRBJ1-1 13 TRBV30 - - TGTGCCTGGAGAAGGCAGGTGGACACTGAAGCTTTCTTT CAWRRQVDTEAFF
TRBJ1-4 12 TRBV5-6 - - TGTGCCAGCAGCTTAGTTCGCGAAAAACTGTTTTTT CASSLVREKLFF
TRBJ1-6 15 TRBV9 TRBD1 - TGTGCCAGCAGCGTAGCTCCACAGGGGAATTCACCCCTCCACTTT CASSVAPQGNSPLHF
TRBJ2-6 19 TRBV29-1 TRBD1 - TGCAGCGTTGAAATACTAGTAGGACAGGGTGAAAATCGGGCCAACGTCCTGACTTTC CSVEILVGQGENRANVLTF
TRBJ2-7 15 TRBV30 TRBD2 - TGTGCCTGGAGTGTAGGACTAGCGAATTCCTACGAGCAGTACTTC CAWSVGLANSYEQYF
TRBJ2-3 16 TRBV30 TRBD2 - TGTGCCTGGACCACCGGATTGAGCGGGGGAGCTGATACGCAGTATTTT CAWTTGLSGGADTQYF
TRBJ2-7 12 TRBV30 - - TGTGCCTGGAGTGTTACAGACTACGAGCAGTACTTC CAWSVTDYEQYF
TRBJ2-7 14 TRBV7-9 - - TGTGCCAGCAGCTTAGACAGTAGCTCCTACGAGCAGTACTTC CASSLDSSSYEQYF
TRBJ1-4 16 TRBV29-1 - - TGCAGCGTCCCCGCAGGGGCCGGCGCAACTAATGAAAAACTGTTTTTT CSVPAGAGATNEKLFF
TRBJ2-7 14 TRBV29-1 TRBD2 - TGCAGCGTCGCTCCCGCGGGGGGGCTAGCAGAGCAGTACTTC CSVAPAGGLAEQYF
TRBJ2-7 12 TRBV29-1 - few TGCAGCGTTGTGGGGCAGTCCTACGAGCAGTACTTC CSVVGQSYEQYF
TRBJ1-2 16 TRBV4-3 - - TGCGCCAGCAGCCAAGATGCCCAGGGCGGAGGCTATGGCTACACCTTC CASSQDAQGGGYGYTF
TRBJ1-5 12 TRBV27 - - TGTGCCTCGGGGGCGCACCAGGAGCCCCAGCATTTT CASGAHQEPQHF
TRBJ2-3 13 TRBV28 - - TGTGCCGCCGCGGGCGAGAGGGCAGATACGCAGTATTTT CAAAGERADTQYF
TRBJ1-1 12 TRBV29-1 - few TGCAGCGTTTCAGGGCAGAACACTGAAGCTTTCTTT CSVSGQNTEAFF
TRBJ1-1 14 TRBV30 - - TGTGCCTGGAGTCAAGCAGCAGGGTCGACTGAAGCTTTCTTT CAWSQAAGSTEAFF
TRBJ1-6 17 TRBV4-1 TRBD1 - TGCGCCAGCAGCCATGATGCGACAGGGACGAGGAATTCACCCCTCCACTTT CASSHDATGTRNSPLHF
TRBJ1-3 17 TRBV4-3 TRBD1 - TGCGCCAGCAGCCAAGGACAGGGGGCGCAAGTTGGAAACACCATATATTTT CASSQGQGAQVGNTIYF
TRBJ1-2 12 TRBV7-9 - - TGTGCCAGCAGCTTTGACAACTATGGCTACACCTTC CASSFDNYGYTF
TRBJ1-1 13 TRBV18 - - TGTGCCAGCTCACCAAGGACAGACACTGAAGCTTTCTTT CASSPRTDTEAFF
TRBJ2-1 14 TRBV10-3 TRBD2 once TGTGCCATCAGGGCTAGCGGGGAAGCCAATGAGCAGTTCTTC CAIRASGEANEQFF
TRBJ2-1 13 TRBV7-7 TRBD1 - TGTGCCAGCAGCCGGACAGGTAACAATGAGCAGTTCTTC CASSRTGNNEQFF
TRBJ2-3 14 TRBV9 - - TGTGCCAGCAGCGTAGATCGGGCTCGGGATACGCAGTATTTT CASSVDRARDTQYF
TRBJ2-1 13 TRBV7-9 - once TGTGCCAGCAGCTTAGTGCGCGGGGATGAGCAGTTCTTC CASSLVRGDEQFF
TRBJ1-2 14 TRBV30 - few TGTGCCTGGGAAACAGGCGCCGAGCTCTATGGCTACACCTTC CAWETGAELYGYTF
TRBJ1-3 17 TRBV13 TRBD1 - TGTGCCAGCAGCTTGAGGCGGGACAGGGCCTCTGGAAACACCATATATTTT CASSLRRDRASGNTIYF
TRBJ2-1 15 TRBV11-2 - - TGTGCCAGCAGCTTAGGACTGGTTTCCTACAATGAGCAGTTCTTC CASSLGLVSYNEQFF
TRBJ1-2 13 TRBV13 - - TGTGCCAGCAGCTACGGACGGACGTATGGCTACACCTTC CASSYGRTYGYTF
TRBJ2-7 18 TRBV12-5 - - TGTGCTAGTGGTTTGGTAATCCACGGGACGGTCAGCTCCTACGAGCAGTACTTC CASGLVIHGTVSSYEQYF
TRBJ2-1 12 TRBV7-2 - - TGTGCCAGCAGCTTACTACGCGGGGAGCAGTTCTTC CASSLLRGEQFF
TRBJ2-5 16 TRBV9 TRBD2 - TGTGCCAGCAGCGTAGGCTCTGGCGGGGGGGCAGAGACCCAGTACTTC CASSVGSGGGAETQYF